The 26 T cell receptor beta chains reported below all come from one sample, sequenced in a study of OX40 agonist ivuxolimab in advanced cancers. Measured with immunoSEQ multiplex PCR; TCRdb has only the in-frame clones, and not every one. This table has approximately 70,000 clones, about nine tenths appearing once. The sequenced sample was CD4+ or CD8+ T cells sorted from blood, obtained in a trial of the OX40 agonist ivuxolimab. These receptors came from an adult with an advanced solid tumor such as melanoma, head and neck, liver or kidney cancer.

The chain links TRBV2 to TRBJ1-2, with D uncertain. The CDR3 sequence is 13 residues long. Germline V gives CDR1 SNHLY, CDR2 FYNNEI. V was shortened by 2 bases and J by 2 bases, with 6 bases between the two germline ends. CDR3 amino acids: CASSERPNYGYTF. The CDR3 DNA sequence: TGTGCCAGCAGTGAAAGACCGAACTATGGCTACACCTTC. Combining the CDR3 with reference TRBV2 and TRBJ1-2 gives the whole variable domain EPEVTQTPSHQVTQMGQEVILRCVPISNHLYFYWYRQILGQKVEFLVSFYNNEISEKSEIFDDQFSVERPDGSNFTLKIRSTKLEDSAMYFCASSERPNYGYTFGSGTRLTVV.

The rearrangement joins TRBV6-1 to TRBJ2-7; perhaps TRBD2 as D (6 bases). V shed 6 bases and J shed 4 bases, with 19 bases lying between them. CDR1 and CDR2 (germline): MNHNS, SASEGT. The CDR3 covers 15 residues. CDR3 nucleotide sequence: TGTGCCAGCAGCGTCTCGGGGACTTCAACATACGAGCAGTACTTC. It codes for CASSVSGTSTYEQYF.

This chain uses TRBV7-2 with TRBJ2-1; perhaps TRBD2 as D (6 bases). The germline gives CDR1 SGHTA, CDR2 FQGNSA. V was pared by 4 bases and J by 1 base, with 11 bases between. The CDR3 runs 15 residues. The CDR3 sequence is CASSSGTPSYNEQFF. CDR3 sequence (DNA): TGTGCCAGCAGCTCCGGGACTCCTTCCTACAATGAGCAGTTCTTC.

This clone showed up just once. This sequence joins TRBV18 and TRBJ1-2; 7 nucleotides match TRBD1. CDR1 KGHSH and CDR2 LQKENI come from the germline V gene. CDR3 size: 14 residues. Trimming at V came to 3 bases and at J to 4 bases, leaving 5 bases not matched to a gene. CDR3 loop: CASSPQGQSYGYTF. Written as DNA, the CDR3 is TGTGCCAGCTCACCTCAGGGACAGAGCTATGGCTACACCTTC.

The V and J genes are TRBV2 and TRBJ2-1; 9 positions match TRBD2. After removal of 4 bases from V and 4 bases from J, the junction contained 11 bases not matched to a gene. CDR3 size: 17 residues. Per germline, CDR1 SNHLY and CDR2 FYNNEI. The CDR3 DNA sequence: TGTGCCAGCAGTGGTGAATCGGGACTAGCCCTTTACAATGAGCAGTTCTTC. It encodes CASSGESGLALYNEQFF. The full variable domain, in which reference TRBV2 and TRBJ2-1 provide the parts outside the CDR3, is EPEVTQTPSHQVTQMGQEVILRCVPISNHLYFYWYRQILGQKVEFLVSFYNNEISEKSEIFDDQFSVERPDGSNFTLKIRSTKLEDSAMYFCASSGESGLALYNEQFFGPGTRLTVL.

V usage is TRBV6-5 and J usage is TRBJ2-7; D is ambiguous. This CDR3 has 12 residues. V was shortened by 8 bases and J by 3 bases, with 11 bases between the two germline ends. Germline V lookup: CDR1 MNHEY, CDR2 SVGAGI. CDR3: CASRRAFYEQYF. CDR3 nucleotide sequence: TGTGCCAGCCGCCGGGCGTTCTACGAGCAGTACTTC.

V and J are TRBV4-1 and TRBJ2-5; 9 nucleotides match TRBD2. The V and J ends lost 3 bases and 5 bases, in that order; junction bases with no gene match: 10. The CDR3 contains 16 residues. Germline V gives CDR1 MGHRA, CDR2 YSYEKL. CDR3 in amino acids: CASSQTLSGGGETQYF. CDR3 coding DNA: TGCGCCAGCAGCCAGACCCTTAGCGGGGGAGGGGAGACCCAGTACTTC.

The chain links TRBV25-1 to TRBJ1-6; TRBD1 agrees at 10 bases. After removal of 5 bases from V and 9 bases from J, the junction contained 4 bases not matched to a gene. CDR3 size: 14 residues. CDR1 and CDR2 (germline): MGHDK, SYGVNS. DNA of the CDR3: TGTGCCAGCAGTTACAGGGACAGGGGTTCACCCCTCCACTTT. Translation: CASSYRDRGSPLHF.

The genes are TRBV5-1 and TRBJ1-1; 11 bases align to TRBD1. V lost 5 bases, J lost 4 bases, and 4 bases stayed unmatched. The CDR3 has 14 residues. Germline V lookup: CDR1 SGHRS, CDR2 YFSETQ. CDR3 DNA: TGCGCCAGCAGTTCCGGGACAGGGGGCACTGAAGCTTTCTTT. Translated: CASSSGTGGTEAFF. The variable domain in full, completed from reference TRBV5-1 and TRBJ1-1, reads KAGVTQTPRYLIKTRGQQVTLSCSPISGHRSVSWYQQTPGQGLQFLFEYFSETQRNKGNFPGRFSGRQFSNSRSEMNVSTLELGDSALYLCASSSGTGGTEAFFGQGTRLTVV.

The J gene is TRBJ1-2, the V gene TRBV10-3, with D perhaps TRBD1 (6 bases). Trimming removed 3 bases at V and 7 bases at J, with 18 bases between. In germline, CDR1 is ENHRY, CDR2 SYGVKD. The CDR3 is 15 residues long. CDR3 nucleotide sequence: TGTGCCATCAGTGACTCACAGGGAAGGGAGTCTGGCTACACCTTC. It specifies CAISDSQGRESGYTF.

The chain carries TRBV19 and TRBJ1-3, with TRBD1 as a possible D gene (5 bases). CDR3 length: 13 amino acids. CDR1 and CDR2 from the germline V gene are LNHDA and SQIVND (reference sequence). With 6 bases removed from V and 1 base from J, the gap between germline ends came to 7 bases. CDR3 residues: CASRRQSGNTIYF. The CDR3 bases are TGTGCCAGTAGAAGACAGTCTGGAAACACCATATATTTT.

J is TRBJ2-5 and V is TRBV18, with 8 bases fitting TRBD1. The trim removed 2 bases at V and 1 base at J, leaving 9 bases unmatched. CDR1 KGHSH and CDR2 LQKENI come from the germline V gene. CDR3 length: 17 amino acids. The CDR3 DNA reads TGTGCCAGCTCACCAAGGCAGGGGGCGATGGCCCAAGAGACCCAGTACTTC. As protein: CASSPRQGAMAQETQYF.

The CDR3 sequence is CASNLLRGSFGYTF. The CDR3, as DNA: TGTGCCAGCAATCTTCTCAGGGGGTCGTTTGGCTACACCTTC. This chain uses TRBV19 with TRBJ1-2, with TRBD1 identical over 7 bases. The germline V gene encodes CDR1 LNHDA and CDR2 SQIVND (reference sequence). This CDR3 region has 14 residues. V was clipped by 9 bases and J by 7 bases; unmatched bases: 14.

The chain employs TRBV7-9 and TRBJ1-1; weak D call: TRBD1 (5 bases). The length of the CDR3 is 15 residues. V was cut by 0 bases and J by 7 bases, with 15 bases left in between. From germline, CDR1 is SEHNR and CDR2 FQNEAQ (reference sequence). CDR3 amino acids: CASSLARGGVSEAFF. The CDR3 coding sequence is TGTGCCAGCAGCTTAGCGCGTGGGGGAGTTAGTGAAGCTTTCTTT.

The chain employs TRBV5-1 and TRBJ1-4, with no clear D. The V end was cut by 5 bases, the J end by 0 bases, with 8 bases between. The CDR3 sequence is 14 residues long. Germline V CDR1 and CDR2: SGHRS, YFSETQ. CDR3 sequence reads: CASREGSTNEKLFF. CDR3 DNA sequence: TGCGCCAGCAGGGAAGGATCAACTAATGAAAAACTGTTTTTT.

In this sample, this clone turned up a few times. V is TRBV4-1 and J is TRBJ1-6; the D is unclear. The CDR3 spans 12 residues. V lost 1 base to trimming and J lost 6 bases, with 1 base between them. In germline, CDR1 is MGHRA, CDR2 YSYEKL. The DNA for the CDR3 is TGCGCCAGCAGCCAAGCTAATTCACCCCTCCACTTT. Residues: CASSQANSPLHF.

The gene calls are TRBV5-1 and TRBJ1-1; no reliable D call. CDR1 SGHRS and CDR2 YFSETQ come from the germline V gene. Trimming shortened V by 0 bases and J by 1 base, and 10 bases separated the two germline ends. The CDR3 contains 15 residues. CDR3 DNA: TGCGCCAGCAGCTTGGCGGGCAGTAGGAACACTGAAGCTTTCTTT. Translation: CASSLAGSRNTEAFF. The full variable domain, rest sourced from reference TRBV5-1 and TRBJ1-1, is KAGVTQTPRYLIKTRGQQVTLSCSPISGHRSVSWYQQTPGQGLQFLFEYFSETQRNKGNFPGRFSGRQFSNSRSEMNVSTLELGDSALYLCASSLAGSRNTEAFFGQGTRLTVV.

The chain couples TRBV7-9 to TRBJ2-5; D gene uncertain. CDR3 length: 14 residues. Germline V lookup: CDR1 SEHNR, CDR2 FQNEAQ (reference sequence). Trimming removed 1 base from V and 9 bases from J, with 15 bases in between. The CDR3 loop reads CASSLDSGEGPQYF. CDR3 bases: TGTGCCAGCAGCTTAGATTCAGGAGAAGGGCCCCAGTACTTC. Variable domain in full (rest from reference TRBV7-9 and TRBJ2-5): DTGVSQNPRHKITKRGQNVTFRCDPISEHNRLYWYRQTLGQGPEFLTYFQNEAQLEKSRLLSDRFSAERPKGSFSTLEIQRTEQGDSAMYLCASSLDSGEGPQYFGPGTRLLVL.

The chain has TRBV5-1 and TRBJ2-7; no clear D. Germline V gene sequence: CDR1 SGHRS, CDR2 YFSETQ. The V gene lost 1 base and the J gene lost 6 bases, with 8 bases spanning the gap. This CDR3 region has 12 residues. The CDR3 loop is CASSLRATEQYF. CDR3 coding DNA: TGCGCCAGCAGCTTGCGGGCCACCGAGCAGTACTTC.

The chain carries TRBV9 and TRBJ1-1; 8 bases align to TRBD1. Germline CDR1 SGDLS, CDR2 YYNGEE. The CDR3 is made up of 14 amino acids. After removal of 0 bases from V and 4 bases from J, the junction contained 2 bases not matched to a gene. CDR3 sequence: CASSVEQGGTEAFF. CDR3 nucleotide sequence: TGTGCCAGCAGCGTAGAACAGGGGGGCACTGAAGCTTTCTTT.

The genes are TRBV4-1 and TRBJ2-4; D possibly matches TRBD1 or TRBD2 (5 bases each). Trimming cost V 0 bases and J 6 bases, with 15 bases left between them. The CDR3 consists of 16 residues. Germline V gene sequence: CDR1 MGHRA, CDR2 YSYEKL. The CDR3 is CASSQDPTGTVNIQYF. The CDR3 nucleotides are TGCGCCAGCAGCCAAGACCCGACCGGGACGGTAAACATTCAGTACTTC.

This sequence joins TRBV7-2 and TRBJ1-3; TRBD1 aligns across 8 bases. The CDR3 is 15 amino acids. Germline V gives CDR1 SGHTA, CDR2 FQGNSA. The V segment lost 4 bases and the J segment 4 bases; nucleotides outside the gene matches: 6. CDR3 region: CASSYRTGSGNTIYF. In nucleotides, the CDR3 is TGTGCCAGCAGCTATAGGACAGGGTCCGGAAACACCATATATTTT. Together with reference TRBV7-2 and TRBJ1-3, the CDR3 gives the full variable domain: GAGVSQSPSNKVTEKGKDVELRCDPISGHTALYWYRQSLGQGLEFLIYFQGNSAPDKSGLPSDRFSAERTGGSVSTLTIQRTQQEDSAVYLCASSYRTGSGNTIYFGEGSWLTVV.

CDR3: CASSISGTAFAYGYTF. The CDR3 DNA is TGTGCCAGTAGTATTTCCGGGACAGCTTTCGCCTATGGCTACACCTTC. V is TRBV19 and J is TRBJ1-2; 7 bases agree with TRBD1. CDR3 length: 16 amino acids. Germline V gene sequence: CDR1 LNHDA, CDR2 SQIVND (reference sequence). V gave up 3 bases and J gave up 4 bases; unmatched junction bases: 11.

V usage is TRBV28 and J usage is TRBJ2-7; perhaps D is TRBD1 or TRBD2 (6 bases each). V gave up 7 bases and J gave up 5 bases, with 21 bases separating them. CDR3 length: 15 residues. The V gene's germline CDR1 is MDHEN and CDR2 SYDVKM. The CDR3 nucleotides are TGTGCCAGCAACGGCCCAGGGGAAGGAGGGAACGAGCAGTACTTC. It is translated as CASNGPGEGGNEQYF.

The chain is built from TRBV27 and TRBJ2-3; no definite D call. The germline gives CDR1 MNHEY, CDR2 SMNVEV (reference sequence). The CDR3 runs 13 residues. Trimming stripped 1 base from V and 4 bases from J, with 6 bases between. In DNA form, the CDR3 reads TGTGCCAGCAGTTTATTTACGGCAGATACGCAGTATTTT. The encoded protein is CASSLFTADTQYF.

The sample holds a few counts of this clone. V is TRBV9 and J is TRBJ1-2; TRBD1 might be the D (6 bases). Trimming removed 6 bases from V and 8 bases from J, with 23 bases in between. Germline V CDR1 and CDR2: SGDLS, YYNGEE. The CDR3 is 15 residues long. As DNA, the CDR3 is TGTGCCAGCACCCTAGCCGGGACACAACCCCGAGGCTACACCTTC. Translated, it gives CASTLAGTQPRGYTF.